Sequencing of this T cell receptor beta chain was carried out in a study of shared clonotypes between healthy human individuals. Study results and limitations: Memory subsets had estimated richness that was generally smaller than that of naive subsets. Donor clonotype sharing was expected to depend on sequencing depth. Naive CD4 clonotype sharing across four donors was 5% to 6%.

Concerning this clone: Its antigen is not identified. The same CDR3 also results from other DNA sequences found in this sample.

Everyone who donated was a Caucasian adult who lived in Nashville, Tennessee. The CDR3 covers 13 residues. Germline values: CDR1 LNHDA, CDR2 SQIVND (reference sequence). The ends were cut back, 4 bases at V and 1 base at J, with 8 bases in the middle. Profiled with immunoSEQ multiplex PCR; TCRdb holds only in-frame clones, not every one. The sample has a few million clones, 90% to 95% seen once. The sequence came from a man younger than 35 in good health. The chain has TRBV19 and TRBJ2-7; possibly TRBD1 for D (6 bases). Sequenced: naive CD4+ T cells sorted from blood. Subset: CD45RA+ positively selected. CDR3 in amino acids: CASSNRVSYEQYF. The CDR3 DNA reads as TGTGCCAGTAGTAACAGGGTGTCCTACGAGCAGTACTTC.